These 32 T cell receptor beta chains share one sample of origin, sequenced in a study of beta chain features in type 1 diabetes. What was sequenced were expressed TCRB transcripts, since all of the isolated RNA had been reverse transcribed. The protocol was immunoSEQ multiplex PCR, while the TCRdb copy is restricted to in-frame clones and leaves out a portion. This table holds 500,000 to 800,000 clones, under 15% found once. These receptors have no identified antigens. Study-level results: Moderately but significantly shorter TCRB CDR3s were found in Type 1 diabetes patients in all four CD4+ subsets.

The sequenced sample consisted of naive CD4+ T cells from blood. These receptors were collected from a man aged 25 to 40 with type 1 diabetes.

This clone was seen a few times. V gene TRBV7-9 combines with J gene TRBJ1-1; D ambiguous. Germline CDR1 SEHNR, CDR2 FQNEAQ (reference sequence). This CDR3 has 14 amino acids. Trimming stripped 4 bases from V and 3 bases from J, with 12 bases between. In DNA form, the CDR3 reads TGTGCCAGCAGCTCAATCGGGGAGGACACTGAAGCTTTCTTT. Translation: CASSSIGEDTEAFF. The full variable domain, in which reference TRBV7-9 and TRBJ1-1 provide the parts outside the CDR3, is DTGVSQNPRHKITKRGQNVTFRCDPISEHNRLYWYRQTLGQGPEFLTYFQNEAQLEKSRLLSDRFSAERPKGSFSTLEIQRTEQGDSAMYLCASSSIGEDTEAFFGQGTRLTVV.

The rearrangement links TRBV18 to TRBJ2-7; D is perhaps TRBD1 (6 bases). Deletions cut 6 bases from V and 1 base from J, with 7 bases between. The CDR3 sequence is 12 residues long. Germline loops: CDR1 KGHSH, CDR2 LQKENI. CDR3 loop: CASSGQSYEQYF. The CDR3 DNA follows: TGTGCCAGCTCTGGACAGTCCTACGAGCAGTACTTC.

This clone showed up just a few times. The chain combines TRBV29-1 with TRBJ1-1; perhaps TRBD1 as D (6 bases). The CDR3 spans 14 residues. Germline-derived CDR1 and CDR2 are SQVTM and ANQGSEA. V dropped 4 bases and J dropped 4 bases, with 16 bases sitting between them. CDR3 protein: CSVVSGAGGTEAFF. CDR3 DNA sequence: TGCAGCGTTGTTTCAGGGGCCGGGGGCACTGAAGCTTTCTTT. Variable domain in full (rest from reference TRBV29-1 and TRBJ1-1): SAVISQKPSRDICQRGTSLTIQCQVDSQVTMMFWYRQQPGQSLTLIATANQGSEATYESGFVIDKFPISRPNLTFSTLTVSNMSPEDSSIYLCSVVSGAGGTEAFFGQGTRLTVV.

The CDR3 reads CASSLKGTGTYGYTF. For the CDR3, the DNA is TGTGCCAGCAGCTTGAAGGGGACAGGGACTTATGGCTACACCTTC. The gene calls are TRBV5-6 and TRBJ1-2, with TRBD1 matching over 9 bases. Trimming at V came to 1 base and at J to 5 bases, leaving 6 bases not matched to a gene. Germline V lookup: CDR1 SGHDT, CDR2 YYEEEE. CDR3 length equals 15 residues.

Written as DNA, the CDR3 is TGCAGCGTTGAAGAGACAGGTGAAGCTTTCTTT. It is translated as CSVEETGEAFF. This chain joins TRBV29-1 and TRBJ1-1; maybe TRBD1 (6 bases). The germline gives CDR1 SQVTM, CDR2 ANQGSEA. Deletions cut 0 bases from V and 7 bases from J, with 6 bases between. The CDR3 is 11 amino acids.

The rearrangement joins TRBV29-1 to TRBJ2-1, with TRBD1 matching over 11 bases. The CDR3 extends over 11 amino acids. From germline, CDR1 is SQVTM and CDR2 ANQGSEA. The CDR3 coding sequence is TGCAGGGGACAGGGGGGCAATGAGCAGTTCTTC. It specifies CRGQGGNEQFF.

The chain joins TRBV2 to TRBJ1-2; D not certain. CDR1 SNHLY and CDR2 FYNNEI come from the germline V gene. The CDR3 spans 13 residues. Trimming took 8 bases from V and 3 from J, leaving 13 bases between them. CDR3: CASGIRLDYGYTF. The CDR3 bases are TGTGCCAGCGGGATCAGACTCGACTATGGCTACACCTTC.

The rearrangement joins TRBV19 to TRBJ2-5; D remains unclear. The DNA end lines up better with TRBJ2-7; the J call may be wrong. CDR1 is LNHDA and CDR2 is SQIVND in the germline V gene (reference sequence). The CDR3 totals 16 residues. This chain's CDR3 is CASSISSDPSSYEQYF. For the CDR3, the DNA is TGTGCCAGTAGTATAAGCAGCGATCCTAGCTCCTACGAGCAGTACTTC.

This clone was picked up a small number of times. This chain connects TRBV9 to TRBJ1-1; unclear D gene. V shed 3 bases and J shed 3 bases, with 6 bases lying between them. Germline CDR1 reads SGDLS; CDR2 reads YYNGEE. The CDR3 extends over 12 amino acids. The CDR3 spells CASSARDTEAFF. The CDR3 DNA sequence: TGTGCCAGCAGCGCGCGGGACACTGAAGCTTTCTTT. Full variable domain (outside the CDR3, taken from reference TRBV9 and TRBJ1-1): DSGVTQTPKHLITATGQRVTLRCSPRSGDLSVYWYQQSLDQGLQFLIQYYNGEERAKGNILERFSAQQFPDLHSELNLSSLELGDSALYFCASSARDTEAFFGQGTRLTVV.

This clone has a handful of counts. The genes are TRBV7-2 and TRBJ2-5, with TRBD2 matching 9 bases. This CDR3 spans 15 amino acids. The ends lost 5 bases at V and 1 base at J; junction bases unmatched: 5. Germline loops: CDR1 SGHTA, CDR2 FQGNSA. CDR3 sequence (DNA): TGTGCCAGCAGCACCAATAGCGGGAGCCAAGAGACCCAGTACTTC. This gives the protein CASSTNSGSQETQYF. The variable domain in full, with the rest retrieved from reference TRBV7-2 and TRBJ2-5, is GAGVSQSPSNKVTEKGKDVELRCDPISGHTALYWYRQSLGQGLEFLIYFQGNSAPDKSGLPSDRFSAERTGGSVSTLTIQRTQQEDSAVYLCASSTNSGSQETQYFGPGTRLLVL.

This clone showed up just a few times. The rearrangement links TRBV9 to TRBJ2-1, with TRBD2 matching over 14 bases. Germline V gives CDR1 SGDLS, CDR2 YYNGEE. The CDR3 totals 18 residues. V lost 5 bases, J lost 5 bases, and 12 bases stayed unmatched. The CDR3 bases are TGTGCCAGCAGGAGGGGGACTAGCGGGGGCCCCGCTGACAATGAGCAGTTCTTC. It is translated as CASRRGTSGGPADNEQFF.

The table lists this clone with a few counts. The chain has TRBV7-9 and TRBJ2-3; 7 nucleotides align to TRBD2. Trimming took 4 bases from V and 3 from J; bases not matched to a gene: 10. Germline values: CDR1 SEHNR, CDR2 FQNEAQ (reference sequence). CDR3 size: 16 residues. CDR3 coding DNA: TGTGCCAGCAGCTCCGGCGAGCGGGGTGGGACAGATACGCAGTATTTT. This codes for CASSSGERGGTDTQYF.

A few counts support this clone. An end of the junction does not agree with germline; a read error may underlie this. V usage is TRBV18 and J usage is TRBJ2-3, with 9 bases matching TRBD1. The CDR3 has 15 amino acids. Germline CDR1 reads KGHSH; CDR2 reads LQKENI. The CDR3 loop reads CASSPPGTGPDTQYF. CDR3 DNA sequence: TGTGCCAGCTCCCCACCCGGGACAGGGCCAGATACGCAGTATTTT.

The chain links TRBV30 to TRBJ2-2; 7 bases match TRBD1. Germline values: CDR1 GTSNPN, CDR2 SVGIG (reference sequence). The CDR3 is made up of 14 amino acids. J lost 4 bases, V lost 5 bases, and 7 bases had no gene match. CDR3 residues: CAWDRAHLTGELFF. In nucleotides, the CDR3 is TGTGCCTGGGACAGGGCCCACCTCACCGGGGAGCTGTTTTTT.

The chain has TRBV5-1 and TRBJ2-1, with D possibly matching TRBD1 (6 bases). The CDR3 runs to 16 residues. Germline V gene sequence: CDR1 SGHRS, CDR2 YFSETQ. Trimming took off 6 bases at V and 6 bases at J, with 22 bases between the two ends. The CDR3 is CASTPWGHPDGNEQFF. The DNA of the CDR3 is TGCGCCAGCACCCCCTGGGGACACCCTGACGGCAATGAGCAGTTCTTC.

This clone has just a few counts. Other nucleotide sequences from this sample produce the same CDR3. The genes are TRBV29-1 and TRBJ2-3; 8 bases match TRBD2. CDR1 and CDR2 (germline): SQVTM, ANQGSEA. The CDR3 is 12 amino acids. V lost 3 bases, J lost 6 bases, and 2 bases stayed unmatched. The DNA of the CDR3 is TGCAGCGTTGACGGGGGGGTGGATACGCAGTATTTT. Translating gives CSVDGGVDTQYF.

This clone was counted a few times. This sequence joins TRBV29-1 and TRBJ2-5, with 10 bases aligning to TRBD2. After removal of 1 base from V and 1 base from J, the junction contained 6 bases not matched to a gene. Germline lookup yields CDR1 SQVTM and CDR2 ANQGSEA. The CDR3 sequence is 16 residues long. CDR3 region: CSVEGTAGGFQETQYF. The CDR3 DNA sequence: TGCAGCGTTGAAGGGACAGCGGGGGGGTTCCAAGAGACCCAGTACTTC.

In its sample, this clone was seen a few times. This chain uses TRBV6-6 with TRBJ2-1, with TRBD2 matching over 8 bases. V lost 2 bases to trimming and J lost 14 bases; unmatched junction nucleotides: 8. In germline, CDR1 is MNHNY, CDR2 SVGAGI (reference sequence). The CDR3 has 13 amino acids. The CDR3 protein is CASSYGSGGGEFF. CDR3 nucleotides: TGTGCCAGCAGTTACGGAAGCGGGGGAGGCGAGTTCTTC.

This clone was detected a few times. At one end the junction does not follow the germline gene, possibly because of a read error. The V and J genes are TRBV2 and TRBJ2-1; 7 bases are shared with TRBD1. The CDR3 runs to 17 residues. Per the germline V gene, CDR1 is SNHLY and CDR2 is FYNNEI. The CDR3 DNA sequence: TGTGCCAGCAGCGAAGGCACGGGACAGAATCTCGAGAATGAGCAGTTCTTC. Amino acids: CASSEGTGQNLENEQFF.

There are a few counts of this clone. This rearrangement joins TRBV30 to TRBJ1-5, with a possible D match to TRBD1 (6 bases). Looked up from germline, CDR1 is GTSNPN and CDR2 is SVGIG (reference sequence). The CDR3 is 15 residues long. The ends were cut back, 0 bases at V and 7 bases at J, with 16 bases in the middle. Written as DNA, the CDR3 is TGTGCCTGGAGTGTGGGCAGGGGCCCGGGACAGCCCCAGCATTTT. Its protein is CAWSVGRGPGQPQHF.

The genes are TRBV7-9 and TRBJ1-2; 7 bases agree with TRBD1. The V gene end was trimmed by 1 base and the J gene end by 9 bases; junction bases not matched to a gene: 11. The CDR3 runs 15 residues. Germline V gives CDR1 SEHNR, CDR2 FQNEAQ (reference sequence). In DNA, the CDR3 is TGTGCCAGCAGCTTAGGACAAGACAGGGTCGGGAGCTACACCTTC. Translation: CASSLGQDRVGSYTF.

CDR3 bases: TGTGCTAGTGGTTTGGTAGATGAGCAGTTCTTC. Its protein is CASGLVDEQFF. V gene TRBV12-5 combines with J gene TRBJ2-1, with D unclear. CDR3 size: 11 residues. Germline lookup yields CDR1 LGHNT and CDR2 FRNRAP. The V end lost 0 bases, the J end lost 8 bases, and 2 bases lay between the germline ends.

This clone was seen only a few times. The rearrangement links TRBV6-6 to TRBJ2-5, with 7 nucleotides matching TRBD1. Germline V CDR1 and CDR2: MNHNY, SVGAGI (reference sequence). The CDR3 loop spans 13 amino acids. Trimming took 7 bases from V and 7 from J; bases not matched to a gene: 9. CDR3 nucleotide sequence: TGTGCCAGCACCCCAGACAGGGTCGGGACCCAGTACTTC. As protein: CASTPDRVGTQYF.

This clone was detected only a few times. The chain has TRBV18 and TRBJ2-2, with 7 bases lining up with TRBD2. This CDR3 is built from 18 residues. Looked up from germline, CDR1 is KGHSH and CDR2 is LQKENI. Trimming took 1 base from V and 1 from J; bases not matched to a gene: 9. CDR3: CASSPRIDAGVNTGELFF. Written as DNA, the CDR3 is TGTGCCAGCTCACCACGTATAGACGCGGGGGTGAACACCGGGGAGCTGTTTTTT. The full variable domain, completed using reference TRBV18 and TRBJ2-2, is NAGVMQNPRHLVRRRGQEARLRCSPMKGHSHVYWYRQLPEEGLKFMVYLQKENIIDESGMPKERFSAEFPKEGPSILRIQQVVRGDSAAYFCASSPRIDAGVNTGELFFGEGSRLTVL.

The chain couples TRBV7-7 to TRBJ1-2, with TRBD1 as a possible D gene (5 bases). Germline CDR1 and CDR2: SSHAT and FNYEAQ (reference sequence). The CDR3 length is 14 residues. V shed 5 bases and J shed 4 bases, with 14 bases lying between them. CDR3 amino acids: CASSPGTLPYGYTF. The CDR3 nucleotides read TGTGCCAGCAGCCCGGGGACCCTTCCCTATGGCTACACCTTC.

This clone was seen a few times. The same CDR3 can be traced to other DNA sequences in this sample. The chain combines TRBV11-3 with TRBJ1-2, with 7 bases identical to TRBD1. Germline loops: CDR1 SGHNT, CDR2 YENEEA. V was pared by 2 bases and J by 2 bases, with 2 bases of the junction left unmatched. The CDR3 runs 14 residues. CDR3 protein: CASSLRTGNYGYTF. CDR3 sequence (DNA): TGTGCCAGCAGCTTACGGACAGGCAACTATGGCTACACCTTC.

J is TRBJ1-1 and V is TRBV6-1, with D maybe TRBD1 (5 bases). Trimming removed 4 bases at V and 0 bases at J, with 6 bases between. CDR3 size: 13 residues. Germline CDR1 is MNHNS and CDR2 is SASEGT. The CDR3 DNA sequence: TGTGCCAGCAGTGTGACAGTGAACACTGAAGCTTTCTTT. Its protein product is CASSVTVNTEAFF.

This clone has just a few counts. The chain is built from TRBV28 and TRBJ1-6; the D is unclear. The length of the CDR3 is 12 residues. CDR1 is MDHEN, CDR2 SYDVKM, per germline. Trimming shortened V by 7 bases and J by 8 bases, and 9 bases separated the two germline ends. The CDR3 region is CASKVADSPLHF. CDR3 coding DNA: TGTGCCAGCAAGGTGGCCGATTCACCCCTCCACTTT.

The V gene is TRBV5-1, the J gene TRBJ1-1, with D perhaps matching TRBD1 (6 bases). The V and J ends lost 1 base and 1 base respectively, with 8 bases between them. The CDR3 runs to 14 residues. Germline-derived CDR1 and CDR2 are SGHRS and YFSETQ. The CDR3 bases are TGCGCCAGCAGCTTGCCGGACAGGAACACTGAAGCTTTCTTT. This translates into CASSLPDRNTEAFF.

This chain links TRBV27 with TRBJ1-2, with 7 bases that match TRBD1. Germline CDR1 MNHEY, CDR2 SMNVEV (reference sequence). The CDR3 has 15 residues. The V segment lost 5 bases and the J segment 6 bases; nucleotides outside the gene matches: 12. The CDR3 loop reads CASSPYGQVTNGYTF. CDR3 DNA sequence: TGTGCCAGCAGTCCCTACGGACAGGTAACGAATGGCTACACCTTC.

This clone turned up a few times. V usage is TRBV7-8 and J usage is TRBJ2-1; possibly TRBD1 for D (6 bases). The CDR3 consists of 15 residues. CDR1 is SGHVS and CDR2 is FQNEAQ in the germline V gene. V was clipped by 2 bases and J by 5 bases, with 13 bases between them. As DNA, the CDR3 is TGTGCCAGCAGCTTAATCGGCCAGGGGAACAATGAGCAGTTCTTC. Its protein product is CASSLIGQGNNEQFF.

The chain joins TRBV18 to TRBJ2-5; D assignment may be TRBD1 or TRBD2 (5 bases each). CDR3 length: 16 amino acids. Germline CDR1 is KGHSH and CDR2 is LQKENI. The V end lost 3 bases, the J end lost 7 bases, and 21 bases lay between the germline ends. This chain's CDR3 is CASSPTPYQLGVTQYF. DNA of the CDR3: TGTGCCAGCTCACCGACCCCTTACCAACTAGGGGTGACCCAGTACTTC.